Following are 20 T cell receptor beta chains from one sample sequenced in a study of siplizumab effects on memory and regulatory T cells. The data were produced by immunoSEQ multiplex PCR, yet TCRdb's version contains in-frame clones alone and is incomplete. The table lists 85,000 or so clones, over 90% of them singletons. Sequencing was done on a sample of CD8+ T cells sorted from blood. These TCRs come from a human donor in good health.

The chain uses TRBV19 and TRBJ1-5, with 10 bases aligning to TRBD1. Germline CDR1 and CDR2: LNHDA and SQIVND (reference sequence). Germline trimming cut 1 base from V and 4 bases from J; bases unmatched to any gene: 1. CDR3 length equals 15 residues. The CDR3 region has the DNA TGTGCCAGTAGTATAGGACAGGGGGCGAATCAGCCCCAGCATTTT. This translates into CASSIGQGANQPQHF.

This chain joins TRBV4-1 and TRBJ2-7, with TRBD1 matching over 8 bases. Losses at the gene ends were 6 bases for V and 3 bases for J; bases not matched to a gene: 7. The CDR3 loop spans 14 amino acids. Germline V CDR1 and CDR2: MGHRA, YSYEKL. The DNA for the CDR3 is TGCGCCAGCAGTCTGGACAGGGTGGTCTACGAGCAGTACTTC. Translated, it gives CASSLDRVVYEQYF.

The chain recombines TRBV6-4 with TRBJ2-7; D call uncertain. Deletions cut 2 bases from V and 5 bases from J, with 13 bases between. CDR1 and CDR2 (germline): MRHNA, SNTAGT. There are 14 residues in the CDR3. The CDR3 nucleotides read TGTGCCAGCAGTGACGGATGGTTAATCCACGAGCAGTACTTC. As protein: CASSDGWLIHEQYF.

This chain links TRBV4-2 with TRBJ2-6; TRBD2 is a possible D gene (5 bases). CDR1 LGHNA and CDR2 YNFKEQ come from the germline V gene. CDR3 length: 16 residues. V lost 3 bases and J lost 0, with 9 bases in between. In DNA form, the CDR3 reads TGTGCCAGCAGCCAGAGGGCGGGCTCTGGGGCCAACGTCCTGACTTTC. Translating gives CASSQRAGSGANVLTF.

V and J are TRBV9 and TRBJ2-7, with TRBD1 matching over 7 bases. The germline gives CDR1 SGDLS, CDR2 YYNGEE. J lost 9 bases, V lost 2 bases, and 11 bases had no gene match. This CDR3 has 14 residues. Here the CDR3 DNA reads TGTGCCAGCAGCGTGGGGACAGCACCACTCGGGCAGTACTTC. This translates into CASSVGTAPLGQYF.

This chain links TRBV28 with TRBJ1-2, with D tentatively TRBD1 (6 bases). Germline V gives CDR1 MDHEN, CDR2 SYDVKM. The CDR3 sequence is 15 residues long. Trimming pared 4 bases from V and 4 bases from J, leaving 16 bases between. Here the CDR3 reads CASSWTGQTGYGYTF. CDR3 nucleotides: TGTGCCAGCAGTTGGACGGGACAAACAGGCTATGGCTACACCTTC.

This sequence joins TRBV27 and TRBJ1-1; D is possibly TRBD1 (6 bases). From germline, CDR1 is MNHEY and CDR2 SMNVEV (reference sequence). V lost 2 bases and J lost 7, with 11 bases in between. CDR3 length: 13 residues. CDR3 sequence reads: CASSLTGFSEAFF. For the CDR3, the DNA is TGTGCCAGCAGTTTAACAGGGTTCAGTGAAGCTTTCTTT.

The chain recombines TRBV10-3 with TRBJ2-7, with D perhaps matching TRBD1 (5 bases). V was shortened by 0 bases and J by 2 bases, with 11 bases between the two germline ends. Germline CDR1 and CDR2: ENHRY and SYGVKD. This CDR3 is built from 15 residues. The CDR3 protein is CAISESKGQTYEQYF. The DNA for the CDR3 is TGTGCCATCAGTGAGTCGAAAGGACAAACCTACGAGCAGTACTTC.

As for this clone: One junction end disagrees with the germline gene, perhaps due to a read error. This rearrangement joins TRBV29-1 to TRBJ2-7; the D is unclear. CDR1 and CDR2 (germline): SQVTM, ANQGSEA. The CDR3 spans 12 residues. The chain's CDR3 is CSVEGNTYEQYF. Here the CDR3 DNA reads TGCAGCGTAGAAGGAAACACCTACGAGCAGTACTTC.

The chain employs TRBV6-5 and TRBJ1-1; maybe TRBD1 (6 bases). CDR1 MNHEY and CDR2 SVGAGI come from the germline V gene. Between the trimmed V and J ends, which lost 1 base and 7 bases, there was a span of 10 bases. CDR3 length equals 13 residues. DNA for the CDR3: TGTGCCAGCAGTTACTTACAGGGAATTGAAGCTTTCTTT. It is translated as CASSYLQGIEAFF.

This sequence joins TRBV29-1 and TRBJ1-5; unclear D gene. Looked up from germline, CDR1 is SQVTM and CDR2 is ANQGSEA. With 5 bases removed from V and 3 bases from J, the gap between germline ends came to 11 bases. The CDR3 consists of 13 residues. Here the CDR3 reads CSVRLGSNQPQHF. DNA of the CDR3: TGCAGCGTTCGACTGGGTTCCAATCAGCCCCAGCATTTT.

The V call is TRBV6-5, the J call TRBJ2-1, with 7 nucleotides matching TRBD2. The CDR3 runs 14 residues. Germline CDR1 is MNHEY and CDR2 is SVGAGI. The trim removed 7 bases at V and 10 bases at J, leaving 13 bases unmatched. The CDR3 loop reads CASTIGLYSGEQFF. The DNA for the CDR3 is TGTGCCAGCACCATCGGTTTGTATAGCGGGGAGCAGTTCTTC.

V usage is TRBV5-6 and J usage is TRBJ2-7, with TRBD1 matching over 9 bases. The junction had 16 bases not matched to a gene; V was cut back by 4 bases and J by 5 bases. Germline loops: CDR1 SGHDT, CDR2 YYEEEE. This CDR3 is built from 17 residues. CDR3 sequence: CASSPFGPGTGTHEQYF. CDR3 coding DNA: TGTGCCAGCAGCCCCTTCGGGCCCGGGACAGGGACCCACGAGCAGTACTTC.

The rearrangement joins TRBV7-9 to TRBJ1-2; D remains unclear. The CDR3 is made up of 15 amino acids. V gave up 4 bases and J gave up 5 bases, with 17 bases separating them. CDR1 is SEHNR, CDR2 FQNEAQ, per germline (reference sequence). The CDR3 is CASSSYPPSSYGYTF. DNA for the CDR3: TGTGCCAGCAGCTCATATCCCCCGAGTTCGTATGGCTACACCTTC.

The J gene is TRBJ2-1, the V gene TRBV7-3; D possibly corresponds to TRBD2 (6 bases). Trimming shortened V by 2 bases and J by 5 bases, and 16 bases separated the two germline ends. The CDR3 is 16 residues long. Germline V lookup: CDR1 SGHTA, CDR2 FQGTGA. This CDR3 reads CASSLGRSNRNNEQFF. The DNA of the CDR3 is TGTGCCAGCAGCTTAGGGAGGTCTAACAGGAACAATGAGCAGTTCTTC.

The gene calls are TRBV7-8 and TRBJ2-4, with D possibly TRBD2 on 6 matching bases. With 4 bases removed from V and 6 bases from J, the gap between germline ends came to 19 bases. Per the germline V gene, CDR1 is SGHVS and CDR2 is FQNEAQ. The CDR3 runs 16 residues. The CDR3, as DNA: TGTGCCAGCAGCTCTCTCCCGGAGGGAGATGGAAACATTCAGTACTTC. This encodes CASSSLPEGDGNIQYF.

The J gene is TRBJ1-2, the V gene TRBV19, with 7 bases identical to TRBD1. The CDR3 contains 13 residues. Looked up from germline, CDR1 is LNHDA and CDR2 is SQIVND (reference sequence). V dropped 5 bases and J dropped 6; count of bases not matched to a gene: 6. Written as DNA, the CDR3 is TGTGCCAGTAGTGCGACAGGGTTAAATGGCTACACCTTC. Its translation: CASSATGLNGYTF. The full variable domain, in which reference TRBV19 and TRBJ1-2 provide the parts outside the CDR3, is DGGITQSPKYLFRKEGQNVTLSCEQNLNHDAMYWYRQDPGQGLRLIYYSQIVNDFQKGDIAEGYSVSREKKESFPLTVTSAQKNPTAFYLCASSATGLNGYTFGSGTRLTVV.

This clone was recorded only once. The chain employs TRBV6-5 and TRBJ1-2; 9 positions agree with TRBD1. Germline V gene data show CDR1 as MNHEY and CDR2 as SVGAGI. With V trimmed by 5 bases and J by 5 bases, 6 bases remained unmatched. The CDR3 consists of 14 residues. The CDR3 DNA sequence: TGTGCCAGCAGTACCGGACAGGGGTATTATGGCTACACCTTC. Its protein is CASSTGQGYYGYTF.

The chain links TRBV5-1 to TRBJ2-2; D gene ambiguous. Per the germline V gene, CDR1 is SGHRS and CDR2 is YFSETQ. Trimming removed 4 bases from V and 5 bases from J, with 18 bases in between. The CDR3 has 16 amino acids. The chain's CDR3 is CASSKDLHPRTGELFF. DNA of the CDR3: TGCGCCAGCAGCAAAGACTTACATCCCAGAACCGGGGAGCTGTTTTTT.

The chain couples TRBV15 to TRBJ2-1; either TRBD1 or TRBD2 may supply D (5 bases each). The V and J ends lost 0 bases and 3 bases respectively, with 18 bases between them. Germline CDR1 and CDR2: LNHNV and YYDKDF (reference sequence). This CDR3 is built from 18 residues. The CDR3 sequence: CATSRDLLTGPIYNEQFF. Written as DNA, the CDR3 is TGTGCCACCAGCAGAGATCTTCTTACGGGGCCGATCTACAATGAGCAGTTCTTC.